What follows is one T cell receptor beta chain and its context. Its antigen is not known. This record belongs to a study of T cells expressing NK-cell markers. About the research overall: According to the study, TCR beta repertoires originated from sorted CD3+CD56+NKG2C+, CD3+CD56+NKG2C- and CD3+CD56-NKG2C+ T cells.

Broader study findings: In a group of 5 or 6 donors, dominant NKG2C+ clonotypes represented roughly 1.0-7.0% of CD8+ T cells. Evidence did not settle whether expanded NKG2C+ T cell clones targeted HCMV.

UMIs accompanied the 5'RACE template switching by which TCR beta cDNA was made. TCRdb re-called the 5' RACE reads; every CDR3 protein appears as one record, without DNA. The table lists 450,000 to 600,000 distinct CDR3 sequences, with around 4% in the top ten. The CDR3 contains 15 residues. J is TRBJ2-5 and V is TRBV12-3 or TRBV12-4. The clonotype originates from a man younger than 30 in good health. The source material was blood T cells: a sorted CD56 or NKG2C T cell subset, CD4+ or CD8+ T cells, or bulk PBMC T cells (not recorded which). The CDR3 spells CASSQPTAEQETQYF.